Given below is one TCR beta chain in context. What it recognizes is unknown. This CDR3 contains 14 residues. Trimming pared 6 bases from V and 3 bases from J, leaving 14 bases between. CDR1 and CDR2 (germline): SNHLY, FYNNEI. Only newly diagnosed hyperthyroidism patients aged 18 to 65, with under 2 months' duration, were enrolled. The entry originates in a study of Graves' ophthalmopathy and Graves' hyperthyroidism. Whole-study results and caveats: With approximately 88% sensitivity and approximately 79% specificity, a 13-signature model separated ophthalmopathy from stable hyperthyroidism.

Amplification targeted the TCR beta CDR3 regions, with RNA transcripts as the source material. The first round was an RT-PCR with HTBI primers, and the second round was a multiplex PCR. TCRdb independently ran MiXCR on the multiplex PCR reads; one entry per CDR3 protein. The sample has some 1.1 million distinct CDR3 sequences, less than 45% seen once. The gene calls are TRBV2 and TRBJ1-2; weak D call: TRBD1 (5 bases). The sequencing input was peripheral blood or thyroid tissue (not recorded which). The TCR was taken from an adult man with Graves' hyperthyroidism. The chain's CDR3 is CASRDLRDDYGYTF. The CDR3 nucleotides read TGTGCCAGCAGGGACTTACGGGACGACTATGGCTACACCTTC.